Each of the 28 T cell receptor beta chains below was sequenced from the same sample in a study of spatial heterogeneity in lung cancer. Time point reported: sample taken at primary tumor resection. Whole RNA from tumor, nontumor lung or frozen PBMC was sequenced unsorted. TCRdb reprocessed the 5' RACE reads via MiXCR and lists one record per CDR3 protein. Of under 15,000 distinct CDR3 sequences listed, under 4% are singletons. Sequencing used PBMCs, obtained at surgery. These receptors were collected from a male donor with early-stage non-small cell lung cancer.

A few counts support this clonotype. This beta chain appears as a stray read in a library generated for alpha chains; its size is not informative. This rearrangement joins TRBV28 to TRBJ2-3, with TRBD2 matching over 7 bases. V dropped 6 bases and J dropped 0; count of bases not matched to a gene: 12. The CDR3 is made up of 17 amino acids. CDR1 is MDHEN and CDR2 is SYDVKM in the germline V gene. The CDR3 loop reads CASSPTPGRESTDTQYF. The CDR3 region has the DNA TGTGCCAGCAGCCCGACTCCGGGGCGGGAGAGCACAGATACGCAGTATTTT.

This clonotype has at least ten counts. A library prepared for alpha chains yielded this beta chain as an off-target read; its size is of little meaning. The chain links TRBV10-3 to TRBJ1-1; no clear D gene. The length of the CDR3 is 14 residues. V dropped 0 bases and J dropped 3 bases, with 8 bases sitting between them. Germline CDR1 reads ENHRY; CDR2 reads SYGVKD. CDR3 nucleotide sequence: TGTGCCATCAGTGAGTCTAAGTGGGACACTGAAGCTTTCTTT. Protein product: CAISESKWDTEAFF.

This clonotype has more than one count but fewer than ten. This beta chain is a stray sequence in a library constructed for alpha chains; its clone size is not meaningful. The chain is built from TRBV4-3 and TRBJ2-2; TRBD2 is a possible D gene (6 bases). In germline, CDR1 is LGHNA, CDR2 YSLEER. This CDR3 is built from 15 residues. The germline V and J ends were trimmed by 1 base and 7 bases, with 13 bases remaining between them. CDR3 protein: CASSQGRGWVGELFF. The DNA of the CDR3 is TGCGCCAGCAGCCAAGGACGGGGGTGGGTCGGGGAGCTGTTTTTT.

The table lists this clonotype with a few counts. This beta chain represents an off-target read in a library built for alpha chains; its size is of limited meaning. The chain uses TRBV28 and TRBJ2-7; D possibly corresponds to TRBD2 (5 bases). This CDR3 has 16 residues. With 5 bases removed from V and 4 bases from J, the gap between germline ends came to 21 bases. Germline values: CDR1 MDHEN, CDR2 SYDVKM. CDR3: CASSLSSLLRAYEQYF. Here the CDR3 DNA reads TGTGCCAGCAGTCTGAGTAGCCTCCTGAGGGCTTACGAGCAGTACTTC. The variable domain in full, with the rest retrieved from reference TRBV28 and TRBJ2-7, is DVKVTQSSRYLVKRTGEKVFLECVQDMDHENMFWYRQDPGLGLRLIYFSYDVKMKEKGDIPEGYSVSREKKERFSLILESASTNQTSMYLCASSLSSLLRAYEQYFGPGTRLTVT.

This clonotype was picked up many times. The size of this beta chain means little, since it is a stray read in a library made for alpha chains. V usage is TRBV7-2 and J usage is TRBJ2-1; 10 nucleotides match TRBD2. The V gene's germline CDR1 is SGHTA and CDR2 FQGNSA. CDR3 length: 14 residues. Germline trimming cut 2 bases from V and 10 bases from J; bases unmatched to any gene: 5. CDR3 nucleotides: TGTGCCAGCAGCTTATGGGCGACTAGCGGGGAGCAGTTCTTC. It specifies CASSLWATSGEQFF.

In regard to this clonotype: This may be a read error, as it is one base from a much larger clone. Found in a library prepared for alpha chains, this beta chain is an off-target read, and its abundance has little meaning. The CDR3 nucleotides are TGTGCCAGCTCACCACCGGGGGCCACCGGGGACCTGTTTTTT. This sequence encodes CASSPPGATGDLFF. This chain uses TRBV18 with TRBJ2-2, with D possibly being TRBD1 (6 bases). CDR3 length equals 14 residues. Per germline, CDR1 KGHSH and CDR2 LQKENI.

Regarding this clonotype: Because the library targeted alpha chains, this beta chain is an off-target read whose size means little. The chain uses TRBV11-2 and TRBJ1-2; tentative D call: TRBD1 (6 bases). Trimming cost V 4 bases and J 4 bases, with 16 bases left between them. The germline CDR1 and CDR2 sequences are SGHAT and FQNNGV. The CDR3 length is 15 residues. The CDR3: CASSSLRGHGYGYTF. DNA of the CDR3: TGTGCCAGCAGCTCCCTCCGGGGGCATGGCTATGGCTACACCTTC.

Details on this clonotype: This beta chain was picked up by a library intended for alpha chains and is off target, so its count carries little meaning. The chain employs TRBV27 and TRBJ2-7; no clear D. Germline-derived CDR1 and CDR2 are MNHEY and SMNVEV (reference sequence). The CDR3 is 12 amino acids. V was cut by 6 bases and J by 0 bases, with 6 bases left in between. CDR3 in DNA: TGTGCCAGCAGCCCAAACTCCTACGAGCAGTACTTC. Its translation: CASSPNSYEQYF.

This clonotype was counted ten times or more. A library made for alpha chains picked up this beta chain off target, so its size means little. The chain combines TRBV2 with TRBJ2-3; a possible D gene is TRBD2 (5 bases). The CDR3 runs to 15 residues. Trimming took 5 bases from V and 4 from J, leaving 16 bases between them. Germline loops: CDR1 SNHLY, CDR2 FYNNEI. The CDR3 spells CASSPPGKFPDTQYF. The CDR3 coding sequence is TGTGCCAGCAGTCCCCCCGGGAAGTTCCCAGATACGCAGTATTTT.

This clonotype was counted ten times or more. In a library made to pick up alpha chains, this beta chain is a stray read with a size that means little. The gene calls are TRBV27 and TRBJ2-1, with TRBD1 matching 12 bases. Trimming removed 4 bases from V and 6 bases from J; junction bases left unmatched: 1. The CDR3 extends over 14 amino acids. From germline, CDR1 is MNHEY and CDR2 SMNVEV (reference sequence). CDR3 in DNA: TGTGCCAGCAGTTGGGGACAGGGGGCCAATGAGCAGTTCTTC. As protein: CASSWGQGANEQFF.

The table lists this clonotype with many counts. With the library built for alpha chains, this beta chain is off target and its frequency is not meaningful. The chain uses TRBV4-1 and TRBJ1-1, with D uncertain. This CDR3 is 19 amino acids long. CDR1 is MGHRA and CDR2 is YSYEKL in the germline V gene. Between the trimmed V and J ends, which lost 6 bases and 1 base, there was a span of 27 bases. This CDR3 is CASSPHTNIAKASNTEAFF. As DNA, the CDR3 is TGCGCCAGCAGTCCGCACACCAACATAGCGAAGGCCTCGAACACTGAAGCTTTCTTT.

Remarks on this clonotype: This beta chain is off target for a library built for alpha chains, so its abundance means little. The V gene is TRBV12-3 or TRBV12-4, the J gene TRBJ2-2; D is unresolved. The CDR3 length is 15 residues. V was shortened by 2 bases and J by 4 bases, with 11 bases between the two germline ends. Here the CDR3 DNA reads TGTGCCAGCAGTTTATACAGCCTTGGCACCGGGGAGCTGTTTTTT. It encodes CASSLYSLGTGELFF.

This clonotype was detected ten times or more. Found in a library prepared for alpha chains, this beta chain is an off-target read, and its abundance has little meaning. The V call is TRBV20-1, the J call TRBJ2-7, with 13 bases fitting TRBD2. After removal of 6 bases from V and 5 bases from J, the junction contained 10 bases not matched to a gene. In germline, CDR1 is DFQATT, CDR2 SNEGSKA (reference sequence). The CDR3 contains 15 residues. CDR3 in amino acids: CSATAGLAGFDEQYF. Written as DNA, the CDR3 is TGCAGTGCGACAGCGGGACTAGCGGGATTCGACGAGCAGTACTTC.

In this sample, this clonotype turned up many times. The library was prepared for alpha chains; this beta chain is a stray read, so its frequency means little. The CDR3 here is CASSLQGPSYNEQFF. DNA of the CDR3: TGTGCCAGCAGCTTGCAGGGGCCCTCCTACAATGAGCAGTTCTTC. The V call is TRBV5-5, the J call TRBJ2-1; D perhaps matches TRBD1 (6 bases). The germline V gene has CDR1 SGHKS and CDR2 YYEKEE (reference sequence). The CDR3 contains 15 residues. With 1 base removed from V and 0 bases from J, the gap between germline ends came to 8 bases. The full variable domain, rest sourced from reference TRBV5-5 and TRBJ2-1, is DAGVTQSPTHLIKTRGQQVTLRCSPISGHKSVSWYQQVLGQGPQFIFQYYEKEERGRGNFPDRFSARQFPNYSSELNVNALLLGDSALYLCASSLQGPSYNEQFFGPGTRLTVL.

By share of the sample, this clonotype is medium-sized. With the library built for alpha chains, this beta chain is off target and its frequency is not meaningful. The V gene is TRBV28, the J gene TRBJ1-5, with D possibly matching TRBD1 (5 bases). The germline V gene encodes CDR1 MDHEN and CDR2 SYDVKM. The CDR3 loop spans 12 amino acids. V was clipped by 5 bases and J by 6 bases, with 8 bases between them. Here the CDR3 reads CASSAGGQPQHF. The CDR3 region has the DNA TGTGCCAGCAGTGCCGGGGGTCAGCCCCAGCATTTT.

The table lists this clonotype with many counts. As an off-target read in a library built for alpha chains, this beta chain has a frequency of little significance. The chain joins TRBV20-1 to TRBJ2-2; a possible D gene is TRBD1 (7 bases). Germline CDR1 DFQATT, CDR2 SNEGSKA (reference sequence). Trimming took 0 bases from V and 10 from J, leaving 27 bases between them. There are 18 residues in the CDR3. CDR3 sequence: CSARDSDLGTVEGVELFF. Written as DNA, the CDR3 is TGCAGTGCTAGAGATTCCGACCTCGGGACAGTGGAGGGAGTGGAGCTGTTTTTT.

The table lists this clonotype with many counts. This beta chain came through as a stray read in a library set up for alpha chains, and its size says little. The chain employs TRBV2 and TRBJ2-1, with TRBD2 identical over 9 bases. In germline, CDR1 is SNHLY, CDR2 FYNNEI. Trimming removed 8 bases from V and 5 bases from J; junction bases left unmatched: 7. The CDR3 length is 14 residues. CDR3 region: CASYSGSSDNEQFF. In nucleotides, the CDR3 is TGTGCCAGCTATAGCGGGAGCAGCGACAATGAGCAGTTCTTC.

This clonotype has more than one count but fewer than ten. The library was prepared for alpha chains; this beta chain is a stray read, so its frequency means little. The chain joins TRBV5-1 to TRBJ1-1; 10 nucleotides agree with TRBD1. The CDR3 covers 14 residues. Trimming cost V 6 bases and J 4 bases; bases outside gene matches: 6. Germline CDR1 and CDR2: SGHRS and YFSETQ. Written as DNA, the CDR3 is TGCGCCAGCATGGGGACAGGGGACGGCACTGAAGCTTTCTTT. Residues: CASMGTGDGTEAFF.

This clonotype was seen ten or more times. Since the library was made to target alpha chains, this beta chain is a stray read and its abundance is not meaningful. V usage is TRBV10-3 and J usage is TRBJ2-3; no definite D call. Germline CDR1 ENHRY, CDR2 SYGVKD. This CDR3 spans 17 amino acids. The V end was cut by 4 bases, the J end by 3 bases, with 20 bases between. The CDR3 here is CAISGLILLRPTDTQYF. The CDR3 coding sequence is TGTGCCATCAGTGGCCTCATCCTTCTTAGACCTACAGATACGCAGTATTTT.

This clonotype was observed at least ten times. With the library built for alpha chains, this beta chain is off target and its frequency is not meaningful. The CDR3: CASSVVRSYEQYF. CDR3 coding DNA: TGTGCCAGCAGCGTAGTCCGGTCCTACGAGCAGTACTTC. This chain links TRBV9 with TRBJ2-7; D not certain. Germline assignment: CDR1 SGDLS and CDR2 YYNGEE. Trimming shortened V by 0 bases and J by 1 base, and 5 bases separated the two germline ends. The CDR3 consists of 13 residues.

This clonotype was recorded many times. With the library built for alpha chains, this beta chain is off target and its frequency is not meaningful. This sequence joins TRBV28 and TRBJ1-6; tentatively, D is TRBD1 (6 bases). The V gene's germline CDR1 is MDHEN and CDR2 SYDVKM. This CDR3 is built from 16 residues. The ends were cut back, 2 bases at V and 7 bases at J, with 15 bases in the middle. In nucleotides, the CDR3 is TGTGCCAGCAGTTTAGAACAGGGTCTAGTGAATTCACCCCTCCACTTT. Protein: CASSLEQGLVNSPLHF.

The sample holds many counts of this clonotype. Found in a library prepared for alpha chains, this beta chain is an off-target read, and its abundance has little meaning. The chain combines TRBV7-3 with TRBJ2-2; D not certain. The germline gives CDR1 SGHTA, CDR2 FQGTGA. Trimming removed 5 bases from V and 0 bases from J, with 4 bases in between. The CDR3 runs 13 residues. The CDR3 region has the DNA TGTGCCAGCAGCCGGACGAACACCGGGGAGCTGTTTTTT. Residues: CASSRTNTGELFF.

In this sample, this clonotype turned up a few times. This beta chain lies outside the target of a library built for alpha chains; its clone size means little. The chain combines TRBV19 with TRBJ2-1, with 12 bases lining up with TRBD1. Per the germline V gene, CDR1 is LNHDA and CDR2 is SQIVND (reference sequence). V lost 6 bases and J lost 10; bases outside the gene matches: 7. The CDR3 length is 14 residues. CDR3 in amino acids: CASRGDRGRREQFF. The CDR3 nucleotides are TGTGCCAGTAGGGGGGACAGGGGGCGCAGGGAGCAGTTCTTC.

By share, this clonotype ranks as medium-sized. Because this beta chain is a stray read in a library intended to capture alpha chains, its abundance should not be given much weight. This chain joins TRBV6-2 or TRBV6-3 and TRBJ2-1, with 9 positions matching TRBD2. The ends lost 7 bases at V and 3 bases at J; junction bases unmatched: 4. The CDR3 consists of 14 residues. CDR1 is MNHEY, CDR2 SVGEGT, per germline. CDR3 region: CASTLLAGYNEQFF. CDR3 DNA sequence: TGTGCCAGCACTCTACTAGCGGGCTACAATGAGCAGTTCTTC.

At least ten counts were recorded for this clonotype. This beta chain slipped into a library made for alpha chains as a stray read, so its size is not meaningful. This rearrangement joins TRBV6-1 to TRBJ2-7; D may be TRBD2 (5 bases). With 6 bases removed from V and 2 bases from J, the gap between germline ends came to 17 bases. The CDR3 consists of 15 residues. Germline CDR1 reads MNHNS; CDR2 reads SASEGT. The CDR3 is CASSPLVHLTYEQYF. The CDR3 DNA sequence: TGTGCCAGCAGCCCACTAGTACACTTAACCTACGAGCAGTACTTC.

This clonotype appeared a few times. Since the library was made to target alpha chains, this beta chain is a stray read and its abundance is not meaningful. This chain joins TRBV11-2 and TRBJ1-4, with a weak D call TRBD1 (6 bases). Trimming left V 7 bases short and J 5 bases short, with 17 bases between. This CDR3 has 15 residues. Per the germline V gene, CDR1 is SGHAT and CDR2 is FQNNGV. The DNA for the CDR3 is TGTGCCAGCACCAAGGGGGGGCTACAAAATGAAAAACTGTTTTTT. This sequence encodes CASTKGGLQNEKLFF.

This clonotype has just a few counts. Because the library targeted alpha chains, this beta chain is an off-target read whose size means little. The V call is TRBV10-3, the J call TRBJ2-3, with 10 nucleotides matching TRBD2. CDR3 size: 16 residues. From germline, CDR1 is ENHRY and CDR2 SYGVKD. J gave up 3 bases and V 3 bases, and 6 bases lay outside the gene matches. This CDR3 is CAISDPRTSGTDTQYF. The CDR3 region has the DNA TGTGCCATCAGTGACCCTAGGACTAGCGGTACAGATACGCAGTATTTT.

This clonotype appeared many times. Since it is a stray read in a library aimed at alpha chains, this beta chain has a size that is not meaningful. The chain employs TRBV29-1 and TRBJ2-7; tentatively, D is TRBD1 (6 bases). The V end was cut by 0 bases, the J end by 1 base, with 10 bases between. CDR1 and CDR2 (germline): SQVTM, ANQGSEA. The CDR3 is 14 residues long. In DNA, the CDR3 is TGCAGCGTTGAAGAGGTGGGGACATCCTACGAGCAGTACTTC. This translates into CSVEEVGTSYEQYF.